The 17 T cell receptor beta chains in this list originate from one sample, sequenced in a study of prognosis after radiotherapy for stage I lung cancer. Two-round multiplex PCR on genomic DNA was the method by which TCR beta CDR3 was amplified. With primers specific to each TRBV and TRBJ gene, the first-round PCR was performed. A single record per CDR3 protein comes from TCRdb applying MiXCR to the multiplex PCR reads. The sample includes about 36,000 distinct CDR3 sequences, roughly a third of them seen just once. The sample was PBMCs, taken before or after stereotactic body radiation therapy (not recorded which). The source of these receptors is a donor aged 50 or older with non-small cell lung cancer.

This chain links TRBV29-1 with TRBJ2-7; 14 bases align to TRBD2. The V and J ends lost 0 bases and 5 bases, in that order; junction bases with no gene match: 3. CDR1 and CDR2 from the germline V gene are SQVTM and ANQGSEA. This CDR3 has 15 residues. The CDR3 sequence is CSVEEGTSGGDEQYF. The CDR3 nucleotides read TGCAGCGTTGAAGAGGGGACTAGCGGGGGCGACGAGCAGTACTTC.

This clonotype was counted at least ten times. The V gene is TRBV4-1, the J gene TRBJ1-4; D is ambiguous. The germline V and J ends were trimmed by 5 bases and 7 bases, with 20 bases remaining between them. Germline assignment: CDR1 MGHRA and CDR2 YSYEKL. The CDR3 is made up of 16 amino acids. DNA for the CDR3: TGCGCCAGCAGCAGCCGAGGAGGTGGGGTGGGTGAAAAACTGTTTTTT. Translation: CASSSRGGGVGEKLFF.

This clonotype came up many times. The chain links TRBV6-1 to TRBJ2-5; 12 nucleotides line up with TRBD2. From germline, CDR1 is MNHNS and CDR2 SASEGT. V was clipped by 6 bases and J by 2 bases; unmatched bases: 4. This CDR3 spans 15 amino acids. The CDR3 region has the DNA TGTGCCAGCAGCGGACTAGCGGGGCAGCAAGAGACCCAGTACTTC. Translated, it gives CASSGLAGQQETQYF.

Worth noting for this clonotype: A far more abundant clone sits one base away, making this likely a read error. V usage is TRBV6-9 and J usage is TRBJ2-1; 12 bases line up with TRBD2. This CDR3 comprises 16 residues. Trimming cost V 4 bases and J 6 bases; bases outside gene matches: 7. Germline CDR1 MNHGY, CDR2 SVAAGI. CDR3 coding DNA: TGTGCCAGCAGTTCCCTAGCGGGAGGGCCAACCAATGAGCAGTTCTTC. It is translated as CASSSLAGGPTNEQFF.

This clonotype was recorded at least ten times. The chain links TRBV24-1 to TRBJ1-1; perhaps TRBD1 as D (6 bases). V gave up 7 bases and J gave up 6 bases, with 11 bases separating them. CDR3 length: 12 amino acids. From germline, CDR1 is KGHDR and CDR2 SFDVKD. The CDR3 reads CATRRGAAEAFF. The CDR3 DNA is TGTGCCACCAGGAGGGGGGCTGCTGAAGCTTTCTTT.

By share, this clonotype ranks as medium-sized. CDR3 sequence: CASRPGEQGFGELFF. CDR3 DNA: TGTGCCAGCAGACCAGGAGAACAGGGGTTCGGGGAGCTGTTTTTT. The J gene is TRBJ2-2, the V gene TRBV11-2; 7 bases map to TRBD1. CDR1 SGHAT and CDR2 FQNNGV come from the germline V gene. V shed 6 bases and J 7 bases; nucleotides not matched to a gene: 11. The CDR3 contains 15 residues.

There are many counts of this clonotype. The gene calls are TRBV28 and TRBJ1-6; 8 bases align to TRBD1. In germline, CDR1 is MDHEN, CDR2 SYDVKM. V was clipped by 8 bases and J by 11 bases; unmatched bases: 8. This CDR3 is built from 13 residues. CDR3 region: CASVPGQGPPLHF. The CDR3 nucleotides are TGTGCCAGCGTCCCAGGACAGGGCCCACCCCTCCACTTT.

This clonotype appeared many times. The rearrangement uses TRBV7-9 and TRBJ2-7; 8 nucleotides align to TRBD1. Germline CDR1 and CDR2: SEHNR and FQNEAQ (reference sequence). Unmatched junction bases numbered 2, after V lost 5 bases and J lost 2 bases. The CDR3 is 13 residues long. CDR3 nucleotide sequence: TGTGCCAGCAGCGACAGGGGCCCCTACGAGCAGTACTTC. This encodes CASSDRGPYEQYF. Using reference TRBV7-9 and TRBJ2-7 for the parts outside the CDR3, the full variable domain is DTGVSQNPRHKITKRGQNVTFRCDPISEHNRLYWYRQTLGQGPEFLTYFQNEAQLEKSRLLSDRFSAERPKGSFSTLEIQRTEQGDSAMYLCASSDRGPYEQYFGPGTRLTVT.

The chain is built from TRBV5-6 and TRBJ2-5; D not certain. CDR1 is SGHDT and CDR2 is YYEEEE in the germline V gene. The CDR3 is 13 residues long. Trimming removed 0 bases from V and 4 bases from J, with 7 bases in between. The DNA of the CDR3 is TGTGCCAGCAGCTTGGTGACATCAGAGACCCAGTACTTC. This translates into CASSLVTSETQYF. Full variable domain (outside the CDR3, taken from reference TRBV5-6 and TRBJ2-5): DAGVTQSPTHLIKTRGQQVTLRCSPKSGHDTVSWYQQALGQGPQFIFQYYEEEERQRGNFPDRFSGHQFPNYSSELNVNALLLGDSALYLCASSLVTSETQYFGPGTRLLVL.

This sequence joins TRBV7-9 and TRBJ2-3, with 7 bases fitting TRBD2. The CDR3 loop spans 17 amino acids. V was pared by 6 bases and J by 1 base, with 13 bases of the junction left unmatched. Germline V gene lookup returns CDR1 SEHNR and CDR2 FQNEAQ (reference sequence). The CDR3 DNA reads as TGTGCCAGCAGTTTACTGCCCGGGAGGCCGCGCACAGATACGCAGTATTTT. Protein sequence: CASSLLPGRPRTDTQYF.

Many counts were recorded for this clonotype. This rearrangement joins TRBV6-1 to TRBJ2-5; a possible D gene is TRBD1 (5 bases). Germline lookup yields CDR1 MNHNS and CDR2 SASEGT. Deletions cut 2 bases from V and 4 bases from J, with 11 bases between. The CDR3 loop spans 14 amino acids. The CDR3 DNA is TGTGCCAGCAGTGAACCCCTAAGGGGAGAGACCCAGTACTTC. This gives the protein CASSEPLRGETQYF.

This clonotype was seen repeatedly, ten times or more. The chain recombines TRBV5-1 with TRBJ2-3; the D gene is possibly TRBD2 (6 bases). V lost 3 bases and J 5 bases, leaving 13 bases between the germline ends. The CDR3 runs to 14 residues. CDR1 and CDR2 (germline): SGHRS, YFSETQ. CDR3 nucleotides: TGCGCCAGCAGCTCTGGCGGGATGATAGATACGCAGTATTTT. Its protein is CASSSGGMIDTQYF.

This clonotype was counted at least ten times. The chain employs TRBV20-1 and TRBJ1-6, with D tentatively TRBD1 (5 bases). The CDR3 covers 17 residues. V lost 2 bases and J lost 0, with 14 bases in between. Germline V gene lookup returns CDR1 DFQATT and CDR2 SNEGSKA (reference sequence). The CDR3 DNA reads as TGCAGTGCTAGAAATTCCAGGGAGAGCTCCTATAATTCACCCCTCCACTTT. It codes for CSARNSRESSYNSPLHF.

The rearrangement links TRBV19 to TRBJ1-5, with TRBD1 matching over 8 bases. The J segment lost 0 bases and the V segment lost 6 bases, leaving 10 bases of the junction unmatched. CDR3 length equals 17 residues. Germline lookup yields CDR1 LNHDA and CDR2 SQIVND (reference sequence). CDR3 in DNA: TGTGCCAGTAGACGGACAGGGTCCTCCTATAGCAATCAGCCCCAGCATTTT. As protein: CASRRTGSSYSNQPQHF.

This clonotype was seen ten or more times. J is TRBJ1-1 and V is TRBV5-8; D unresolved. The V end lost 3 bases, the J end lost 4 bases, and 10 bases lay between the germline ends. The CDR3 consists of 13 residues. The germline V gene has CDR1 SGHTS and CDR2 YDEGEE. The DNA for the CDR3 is TGTGCCAGCAGCTCTGTTGAGGGCACTGAAGCTTTCTTT. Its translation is CASSSVEGTEAFF.

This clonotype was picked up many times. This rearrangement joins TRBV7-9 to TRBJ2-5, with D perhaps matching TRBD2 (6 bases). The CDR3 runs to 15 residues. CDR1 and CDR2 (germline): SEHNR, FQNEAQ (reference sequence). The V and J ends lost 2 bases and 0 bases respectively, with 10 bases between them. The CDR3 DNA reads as TGTGCCAGCAGCTTACGGCTAGCGAACCAAGAGACCCAGTACTTC. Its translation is CASSLRLANQETQYF.

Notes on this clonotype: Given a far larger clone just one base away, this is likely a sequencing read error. The CDR3 sequence is CASSRRPGRFSGANVLTF. The CDR3 DNA follows: TGTGCCAGCAGCCGTAGGCCGGGGCGGTTCTCTGGGGCCAACGTCCTGACTTTC. This chain joins TRBV6-8 and TRBJ2-6; the D call may be TRBD1 or TRBD2 (5 bases each). Trimming took off 6 bases at V and 0 bases at J, with 18 bases between the two ends. CDR1 and CDR2 from the germline V gene are MNHGY and SAAAGT. There are 18 residues in the CDR3.